These 18 T cell receptor beta chains were sequenced from one sample in a study of monozygotic twins with inflammatory bowel disease. TCRdb reprocessed the 5' RACE reads and keeps a single row for each CDR3 protein, giving no DNA. The sample table sets out about 380,000 distinct CDR3 sequences. Input material: blood. The source is a human donor with ulcerative colitis or Crohn's disease, or a healthy co-twin of an affected twin (not recorded which).

V and J are TRBV4-2 and TRBJ2-1; with no DNA, the TCRdb D assignment of TRBD2 cannot be verified. Germline V CDR1 and CDR2: LGHNA, YNFKEQ. The CDR3 sequence is 16 residues long. The CDR3 is CASSQPAGGLSNEQFF.

The rearrangement links TRBV24-1 to TRBJ2-1; the D call of TRBD1 rests on TCRdb alone, since no DNA is present to check it. Germline V gene sequence: CDR1 KGHDR, CDR2 SFDVKD. CDR3 length equals 14 residues. CDR3 region: CATSDRRGKNEQFF.

The chain carries TRBV20-1 and TRBJ2-7; no DNA is available, so the TRBD2 call from TCRdb remains unchecked. The germline gives CDR1 DFQATT, CDR2 SNEGSKA (reference sequence). The CDR3 length is 17 residues. The CDR3 loop is CSARDYLGGGGPYEQYF.

The chain couples TRBV7-9 to TRBJ1-1; TCRdb picks TRBD1, but there is no DNA to check that call. Per the germline V gene, CDR1 is SEHNR and CDR2 is FQNEAQ (reference sequence). The CDR3 runs 13 residues. The CDR3 spells CASSFDRATEAFF.

The V gene is TRBV20-1, the J gene TRBJ1-4. From germline, CDR1 is DFQATT and CDR2 SNEGSKA (reference sequence). The CDR3 loop spans 12 amino acids. This CDR3 is CSASRPSEKLFF.

CDR3: CASSSVVTDTQYF. The chain recombines TRBV6-5 with TRBJ2-3. The CDR3 extends over 13 amino acids. Germline V lookup: CDR1 MNHEY, CDR2 SVGAGI.

This chain links TRBV7-6 with TRBJ2-5. Germline V lookup: CDR1 SGHVS, CDR2 FNYEAQ. The CDR3 is made up of 14 amino acids. This CDR3 reads CASSLSALQETQYF.

This rearrangement joins TRBV5-1 to TRBJ1-1; lacking DNA, the TRBD1 call made by TCRdb goes unchecked. This CDR3 is 13 amino acids long. Germline CDR1 SGHRS, CDR2 YFSETQ. This CDR3 reads CASSWDRGATAFF.

The chain joins TRBV6-2 or TRBV6-3 to TRBJ2-7; lacking DNA, the TRBD1 call made by TCRdb goes unchecked. CDR1 and CDR2 from the germline V gene are MNHEY and SVGEGT. CDR3 length equals 14 residues. This chain's CDR3 is CASRRGQGLDEQYF.

The J gene is TRBJ1-2, the V gene TRBV15. The CDR3 has 13 amino acids. The germline gives CDR1 LNHNV, CDR2 YYDKDF (reference sequence). CDR3 sequence: CATSSNLNYGYTF.

The rearrangement links TRBV4-3 to TRBJ2-2; the D gene TCRdb calls, TRBD2, cannot be checked with no DNA. CDR3 length: 14 residues. Germline lookup yields CDR1 LGHNA and CDR2 YSLEER. The CDR3 loop reads CASSGGTATGELFF.

The rearrangement uses TRBV18 and TRBJ2-6. Germline V gene sequence: CDR1 KGHSH, CDR2 LQKENI. This CDR3 is built from 16 residues. CDR3 residues: CASSPASLSGANVLTF. Full variable domain (outside the CDR3, taken from reference TRBV18 and TRBJ2-6): NAGVMQNPRHLVRRRGQEARLRCSPMKGHSHVYWYRQLPEEGLKFMVYLQKENIIDESGMPKERFSAEFPKEGPSILRIQQVVRGDSAAYFCASSPASLSGANVLTFGAGSRLTVL.

The CDR3 region is CASSLNSGGGRHEQFF. The rearrangement uses TRBV7-7 and TRBJ2-1; the D call from TCRdb, TRBD2, cannot be confirmed without DNA. In germline, CDR1 is SSHAT, CDR2 FNYEAQ (reference sequence). This CDR3 is built from 16 residues.

The chain combines TRBV4-1 with TRBJ2-7; TCRdb picks TRBD1, but there is no DNA to check that call. Germline V lookup: CDR1 MGHRA, CDR2 YSYEKL. This CDR3 is built from 16 residues. The CDR3: CASSQNRFEATYEQYF.

CDR3: CSATGTGYGIQYF. V usage is TRBV20-1 and J usage is TRBJ2-4; the TCRdb call, TRBD1, lacks DNA for checking. This CDR3 has 13 residues. Germline lookup yields CDR1 DFQATT and CDR2 SNEGSKA (reference sequence).

CDR3: CSVEDSPGQSSYEQYF. The genes are TRBV29-1 and TRBJ2-7. The V gene's germline CDR1 is SQVTM and CDR2 ANQGSEA. The CDR3 runs to 16 residues.

The CDR3 sequence is CSARDRATSGGYKQFF. The rearrangement uses TRBV20-1 and TRBJ2-1; TCRdb names TRBD2, which stays unverified in the absence of DNA. Germline V CDR1 and CDR2: DFQATT, SNEGSKA (reference sequence). The CDR3 is made up of 16 amino acids.

The V call is TRBV5-1, the J call TRBJ2-5; TCRdb picks TRBD2, but there is no DNA to check that call. The CDR3 is 16 amino acids. Germline CDR1 SGHRS, CDR2 YFSETQ. The CDR3 protein is CASSFGASADQETQYF. Together with reference TRBV5-1 and TRBJ2-5, the CDR3 gives the full variable domain: KAGVTQTPRYLIKTRGQQVTLSCSPISGHRSVSWYQQTPGQGLQFLFEYFSETQRNKGNFPGRFSGRQFSNSRSEMNVSTLELGDSALYLCASSFGASADQETQYFGPGTRLLVL.